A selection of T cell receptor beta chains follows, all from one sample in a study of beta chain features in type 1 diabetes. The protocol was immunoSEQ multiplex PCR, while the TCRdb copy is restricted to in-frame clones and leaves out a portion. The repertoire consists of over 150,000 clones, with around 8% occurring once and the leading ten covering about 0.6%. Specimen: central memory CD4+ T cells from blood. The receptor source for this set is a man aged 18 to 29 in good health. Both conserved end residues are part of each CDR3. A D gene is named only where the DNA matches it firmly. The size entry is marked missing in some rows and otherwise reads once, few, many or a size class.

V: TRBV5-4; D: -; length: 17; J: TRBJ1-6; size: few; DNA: TGTGCCACCCACCGCGGGGGTACGAGCTCCTATAATTCACCCCTCCACTTT; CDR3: CATHRGGTSSYNSPLHF
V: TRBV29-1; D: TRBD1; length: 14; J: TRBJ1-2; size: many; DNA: TGCAGCGTTGCGGGACGGAACAGGGGATATGGCTACACCTTC; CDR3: CSVAGRNRGYGYTF
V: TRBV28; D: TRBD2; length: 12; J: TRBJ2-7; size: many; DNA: TGTGCCAGCAGTCCGTCTCAGGGAGGGGAGTACTTC; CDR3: CASSPSQGGEYF
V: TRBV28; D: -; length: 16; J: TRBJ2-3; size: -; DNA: TGTGCCAGCAGTTTATTCGGTATAGCGAGCACAGATACGCAGTATTTT; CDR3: CASSLFGIASTDTQYF
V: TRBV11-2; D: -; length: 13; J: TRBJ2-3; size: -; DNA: TGTGCCAGCGCGCAGGAAACCCTCGATACGCAGTATTTT; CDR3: CASAQETLDTQYF
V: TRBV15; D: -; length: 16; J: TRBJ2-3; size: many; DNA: TGTGCCACCAGCAGTCAGACCTCAGGTTTAGCAGATACGCAGTATTTT; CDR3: CATSSQTSGLADTQYF
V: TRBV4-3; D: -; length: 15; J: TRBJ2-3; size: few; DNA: TGCGCCAGCAGCCAAGATGTGGGCAACACAGATACGCAGTATTTT; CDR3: CASSQDVGNTDTQYF
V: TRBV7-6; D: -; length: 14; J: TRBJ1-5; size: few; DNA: TGTGCCAGCAGCTTAGAACAGGGAAATCAGCCCCAGCATTTT; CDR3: CASSLEQGNQPQHF
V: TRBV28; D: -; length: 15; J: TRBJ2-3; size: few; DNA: TGTGCCAGCAGTTCCTTTAGCGGTAGCACAGATACGCAGTATTTT; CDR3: CASSSFSGSTDTQYF
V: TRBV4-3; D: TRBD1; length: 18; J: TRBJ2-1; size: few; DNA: TGCGCCAGCAGCCAAATGGGTCTCCGGGACAGGGAATTGGGTGAGCAGTTCTTC; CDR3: CASSQMGLRDRELGEQFF
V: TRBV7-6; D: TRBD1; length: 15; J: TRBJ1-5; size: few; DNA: TGTGCCAGCAGCTTAGGGGTCGGGACAGGTCAGCCCCAGCATTTT; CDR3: CASSLGVGTGQPQHF
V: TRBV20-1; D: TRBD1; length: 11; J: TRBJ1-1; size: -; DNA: TGCAGCGGGACAGAGAACACTGAAGCTTTCTTT; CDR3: CSGTENTEAFF
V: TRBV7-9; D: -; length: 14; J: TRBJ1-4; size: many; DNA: TGTGCCAGCAGCTTAACAGGGAAGAATGAAAAACTGTTTTTT; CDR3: CASSLTGKNEKLFF
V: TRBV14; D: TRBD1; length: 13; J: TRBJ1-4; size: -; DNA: TGTGCCAGCAGCCAGACAGGGGATGAAAAACTGTTTTTT; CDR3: CASSQTGDEKLFF
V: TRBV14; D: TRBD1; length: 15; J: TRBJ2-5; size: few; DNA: TGTGCCAGCAGCCAAGATGCGACAGGGCGAGAGACCCAGTACTTC; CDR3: CASSQDATGRETQYF
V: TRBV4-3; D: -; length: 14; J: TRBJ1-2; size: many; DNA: TGCGCCAGCAGCCAAGACACAAGCCGGAGTGGCTACACCTTC; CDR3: CASSQDTSRSGYTF
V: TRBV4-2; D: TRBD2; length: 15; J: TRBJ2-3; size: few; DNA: TGTGCCAGCAGCCAAGACGGGGGGGGCACAGATACGCAGTATTTT; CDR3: CASSQDGGGTDTQYF
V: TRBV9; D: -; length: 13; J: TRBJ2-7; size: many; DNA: TGTGCCAGCAGCGTTTCACAGGGACACGAGCAGTACTTC; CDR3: CASSVSQGHEQYF
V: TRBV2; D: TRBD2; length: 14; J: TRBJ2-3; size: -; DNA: TGTGCCAGCAGCCCGGGACTAGCCACAGATACGCAGTATTTT; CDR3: CASSPGLATDTQYF
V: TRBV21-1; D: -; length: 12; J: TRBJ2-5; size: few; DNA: TGTGCCAGCACCGGGACAATGGGGACCCAGTACTTC; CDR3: CASTGTMGTQYF
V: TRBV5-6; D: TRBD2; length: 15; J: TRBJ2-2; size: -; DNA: TGTGCCAGCAGCTTGTCACTAGCGAATACCGGGGAGCTGTTTTTT; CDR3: CASSLSLANTGELFF
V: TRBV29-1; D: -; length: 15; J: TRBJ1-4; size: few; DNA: TGCAGCGCATATGGGGGGTCTACAACTAATGAAAAACTGTTTTTT; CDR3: CSAYGGSTTNEKLFF
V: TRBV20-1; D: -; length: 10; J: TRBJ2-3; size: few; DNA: TGCAGTGCTAGCCGGGAAAAGCCGTATTTT; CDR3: CSASREKPYF
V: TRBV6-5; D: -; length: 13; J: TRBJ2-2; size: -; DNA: TGTGCCAGCAGTTACTTGATCGGGGGGGAGCTGTTTTTT; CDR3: CASSYLIGGELFF
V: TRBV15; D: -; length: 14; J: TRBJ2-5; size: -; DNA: TGTGCCACCAGCAGAGGGGGGGTCGGGGAGACCCAGTACTTC; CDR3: CATSRGGVGETQYF
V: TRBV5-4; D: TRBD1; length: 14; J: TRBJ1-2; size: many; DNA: TGTGCCAGCAGCTTGGCCAGGGGGGCCTATGGCTACACCTTC; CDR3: CASSLARGAYGYTF